Each of the 3 T cell receptor beta chains below was sequenced from the same sample in a study of blood T cell repertoires in COVID-19. Profiled with immunoSEQ multiplex PCR; TCRdb holds only in-frame clones, not every one. Of over 130,000 clones listed, roughly 87% are singletons. The material sequenced was peripheral blood. These receptors all stem from a woman aged 55-70 years with active or convalescent COVID-19.

The V and J genes are TRBV3-1 (or the pseudogene TRBV3-2) and TRBJ1-5; maybe TRBD1 (5 bases). The CDR3 is 15 amino acids. CDR1 is LGHDT and CDR2 is YNNKEL in the germline V gene (reference sequence). V was shortened by 0 bases and J by 6 bases, with 12 bases between the two germline ends. In DNA, the CDR3 is TGTGCCAGCAGCCAAGACCCGACGGGGGTTCAGCCCCAGCATTTT. The encoded protein is CASSQDPTGVQPQHF.

The rearrangement uses TRBV3-1 (or the pseudogene TRBV3-2) and TRBJ2-2, with 11 bases fitting TRBD2. The CDR3 has 15 residues. The V and J ends lost 4 bases and 6 bases, in that order; junction bases with no gene match: 4. CDR1 is LGHDT and CDR2 is YNNKEL in the germline V gene (reference sequence). The CDR3 loop is CASSLKLAGAGELFF. In DNA, the CDR3 is TGTGCCAGCAGCCTCAAACTAGCGGGGGCCGGGGAGCTGTTTTTT.

The genes are TRBV2 and TRBJ2-5; 8 bases map to TRBD2. The CDR3 contains 14 residues. J gave up 0 bases and V 8 bases, and 5 bases lay outside the gene matches. Germline-derived CDR1 and CDR2 are SNHLY and FYNNEI. Here the CDR3 reads CASLGGANQETQYF. CDR3 in DNA: TGTGCCAGCCTCGGGGGGGCGAACCAAGAGACCCAGTACTTC. The full variable domain, with the rest looked up from reference TRBV2 and TRBJ2-5, is EPEVTQTPSHQVTQMGQEVILRCVPISNHLYFYWYRQILGQKVEFLVSFYNNEISEKSEIFDDQFSVERPDGSNFTLKIRSTKLEDSAMYFCASLGGANQETQYFGPGTRLLVL.